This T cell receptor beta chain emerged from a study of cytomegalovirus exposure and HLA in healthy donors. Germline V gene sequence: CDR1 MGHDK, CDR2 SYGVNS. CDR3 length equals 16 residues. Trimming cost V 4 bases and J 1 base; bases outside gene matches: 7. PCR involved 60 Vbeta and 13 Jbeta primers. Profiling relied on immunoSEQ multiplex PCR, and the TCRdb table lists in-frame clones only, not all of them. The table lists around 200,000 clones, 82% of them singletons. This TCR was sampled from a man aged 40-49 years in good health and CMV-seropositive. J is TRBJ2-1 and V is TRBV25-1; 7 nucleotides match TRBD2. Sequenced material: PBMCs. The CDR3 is CASSALGGGSYNEQFF. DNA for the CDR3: TGTGCCAGCAGTGCATTGGGCGGGGGTTCCTACAATGAGCAGTTCTTC. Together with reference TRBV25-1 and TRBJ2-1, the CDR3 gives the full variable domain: EADIYQTPRYLVIGTGKKITLECSQTMGHDKMYWYQQDPGMELHLIHYSYGVNSTEKGDLSSESTVSRIRTEHFPLTLESARPSHTSQYLCASSALGGGSYNEQFFGPGTRLTVL.